This TCR beta chain was sequenced for a study of identical twins. Study findings and constraints: Models underestimated how often monozygotic twins shared out-of-frame TCR alpha. Beta clonotypes that were abundant in cord blood contained fewer insertions, a pattern absent from memory repertoires. Researchers caution that invariant MAIT and iNKT cells could partly confound zero-insertion analyses.

Trimming stripped 1 base from V and 7 bases from J, with 13 bases between. The CDR3 totals 14 residues. In germline, CDR1 is SEHNR, CDR2 FQNEAQ (reference sequence). This clonotype has only a few counts. Its specificity is unknown. Unique molecular identifiers were in the cDNA, with template-switch universal primer binding. TCRdb re-called the 5' RACE reads through MiXCR, storing one row per CDR3 protein. The repertoire has hundreds of thousands of distinct CDR3 sequences, 6% to 6.5% of them found once; the top ten carry approximately 2%. The gene calls are TRBV7-9 and TRBJ1-1, with D possibly matching TRBD1 (6 bases). This TCR was recovered from a man between 18 and 29 years old in good health. Specimen: naive T cells sorted from blood. The CDR3 protein is CASSLEGGGNEAFF. CDR3 bases: TGTGCCAGCAGCTTAGAGGGGGGCGGAAATGAAGCTTTCTTT.